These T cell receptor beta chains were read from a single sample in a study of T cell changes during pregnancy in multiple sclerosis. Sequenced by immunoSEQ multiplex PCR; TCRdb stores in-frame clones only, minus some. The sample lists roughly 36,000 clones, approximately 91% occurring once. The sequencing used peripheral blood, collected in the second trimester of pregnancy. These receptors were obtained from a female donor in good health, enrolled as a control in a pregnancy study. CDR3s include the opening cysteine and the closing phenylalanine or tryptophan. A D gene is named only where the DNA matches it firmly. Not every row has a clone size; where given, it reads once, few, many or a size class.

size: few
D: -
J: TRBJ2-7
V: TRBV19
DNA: TGTGCCAGTAGTGGACCGAGGGGGATCTACGAGCAGTACTTC
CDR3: CASSGPRGIYEQYF

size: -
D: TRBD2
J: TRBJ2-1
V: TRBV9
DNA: TGTGCCAGCAGCTCCAGCGGGGGGGCCTTTATACATGAGCAGTTCTTC
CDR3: CASSSSGGAFIHEQFF

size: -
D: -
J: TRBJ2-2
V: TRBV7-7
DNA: TGTGCCAGCAGCATTGGGGCGGTCGGGGAGCTGTTTTTT
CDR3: CASSIGAVGELFF

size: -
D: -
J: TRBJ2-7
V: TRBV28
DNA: TGTGCCAGCAGTTTAGGGACATTGGGATTCTCCTACGAGCAGTACTTC
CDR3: CASSLGTLGFSYEQYF

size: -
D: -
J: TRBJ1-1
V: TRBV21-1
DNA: TGTGCCAGCAGCAAAAGGAGTCGCAGGGGGTACACTGAAGCTTTCTTT
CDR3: CASSKRSRRGYTEAFF

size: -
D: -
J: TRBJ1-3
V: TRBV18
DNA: TGTGCCAGCTCACCGCTGTACGGGAGCTCTGGAAACACCATATATTTT
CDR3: CASSPLYGSSGNTIYF

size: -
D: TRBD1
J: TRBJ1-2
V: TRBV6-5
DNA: TGTGCCAGCAGTTACCCCACAGGGGGTGGGTATGGCTACACCTTC
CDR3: CASSYPTGGGYGYTF

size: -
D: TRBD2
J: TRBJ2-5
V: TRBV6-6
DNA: TGTGCCAGCAGTTCACAGGGCGGGGGGGCCGGGACCCAGTACTTC
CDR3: CASSSQGGGAGTQYF

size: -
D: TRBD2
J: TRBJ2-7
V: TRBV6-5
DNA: TGTGCCAGCAGCCCCGGAGGGACTAGCATGGACGAGCAGTACTTC
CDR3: CASSPGGTSMDEQYF

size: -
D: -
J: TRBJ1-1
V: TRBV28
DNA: TGTGCCAGCAGTCCGTATATGAACACTGAAGCTTTCTTT
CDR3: CASSPYMNTEAFF

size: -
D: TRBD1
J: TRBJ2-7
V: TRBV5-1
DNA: TGCGCCAGCAGCCCCGGGACAGGGGGCTCTAAATCCTACGAGCAGTACTTC
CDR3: CASSPGTGGSKSYEQYF

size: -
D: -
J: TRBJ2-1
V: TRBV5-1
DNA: TGCGCCAGCAGCTTGGGGCAGGGTTTGGCGAATGAGCAGTTCTTC
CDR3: CASSLGQGLANEQFF

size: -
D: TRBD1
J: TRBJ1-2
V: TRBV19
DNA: TGTGCCAGTAGTGGCTACAGGGGGCCGGGTGGCTACACCTTC
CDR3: CASSGYRGPGGYTF

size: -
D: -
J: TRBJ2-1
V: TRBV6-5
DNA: TGTGCCAGCAGTCGTACGATATTGGACTATGAGCAGTTCTTC
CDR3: CASSRTILDYEQFF

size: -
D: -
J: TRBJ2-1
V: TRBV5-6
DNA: TGTGCCAGCAGCTTGGGCGTGAGCTCCTACAATGAGCAGTTCTTC
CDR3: CASSLGVSSYNEQFF

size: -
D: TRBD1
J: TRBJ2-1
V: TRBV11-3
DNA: TGTGCCAGCAGCCCCAGAACCCCCGGGACAGGGATAAATGAGCAGTTCTTC
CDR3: CASSPRTPGTGINEQFF

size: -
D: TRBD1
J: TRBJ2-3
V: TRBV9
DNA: TGTGCCAGCAGCTCCCGACAGGGGGCCACAGATACGCAGTATTTT
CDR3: CASSSRQGATDTQYF

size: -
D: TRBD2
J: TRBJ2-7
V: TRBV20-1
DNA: TGCAGTGCCCGGACTAGTATCGAGCAGTACTTC
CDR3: CSARTSIEQYF

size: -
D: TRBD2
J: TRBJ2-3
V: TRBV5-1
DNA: TGCGCCAGCAGCGGGGTAGCGGGAACAGATACGCAGTATTTT
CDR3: CASSGVAGTDTQYF

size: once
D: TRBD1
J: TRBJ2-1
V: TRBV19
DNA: TGTGCCAGTAGTATAGCCTCATTGACAGGGTACAATGAGCAGTTCTTC
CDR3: CASSIASLTGYNEQFF

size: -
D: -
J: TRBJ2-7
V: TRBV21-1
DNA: TGTGCCAGCAGCATTCGACAGGCGAGTGTCCACGAGCAGTACTTC
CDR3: CASSIRQASVHEQYF

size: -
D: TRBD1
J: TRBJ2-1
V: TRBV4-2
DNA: TGTGCCAGCAGCCAAGAAGGGACAGGGGTGGACAATGAGCAGTTCTTC
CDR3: CASSQEGTGVDNEQFF

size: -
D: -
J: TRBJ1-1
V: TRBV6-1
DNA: TGTGCCAGCAGTGAATACGGGGGGCGAACGACTGAAGCTTTCTTT
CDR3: CASSEYGGRTTEAFF

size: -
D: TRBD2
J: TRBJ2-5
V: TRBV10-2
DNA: TGCGCCAGCAGTGAGTCCCTAGCGGGACTCCAAGAGACCCAGTACTTC
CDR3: CASSESLAGLQETQYF

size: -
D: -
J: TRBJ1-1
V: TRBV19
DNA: TGTGCCAGTAGTATGGGAGGAGGTCTCCAAGCTTTCTTT
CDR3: CASSMGGGLQAFF

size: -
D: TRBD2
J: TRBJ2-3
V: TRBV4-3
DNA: TGCGCCAGCAGCCAAGATCTCGGGGGGAAGGGCACAGATACGCAGTATTTT
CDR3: CASSQDLGGKGTDTQYF

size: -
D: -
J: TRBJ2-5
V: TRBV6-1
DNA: TGTGCCAGCAGTGAGGTGAGCGGCCGAATAAGCAGGCAGACCCAGTACTTC
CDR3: CASSEVSGRISRQTQYF

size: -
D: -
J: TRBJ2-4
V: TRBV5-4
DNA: TGTGCCAGCAGCTTGGCAGCGGCCAGGCACATTCAGTACTTC
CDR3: CASSLAAARHIQYF

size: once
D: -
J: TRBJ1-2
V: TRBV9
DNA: TGTGCCAGCAGCGTAGCCCGGCAGGGATTGAACTATGGCTACACCTTC
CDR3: CASSVARQGLNYGYTF

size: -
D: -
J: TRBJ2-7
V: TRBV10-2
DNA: TGCGCCAGCAGTGAGATCGTGGGCAGGGCCCGCTACGAGCAGTACTTC
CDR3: CASSEIVGRARYEQYF

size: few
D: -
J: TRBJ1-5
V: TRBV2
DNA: TGTGCCAGCAGTCGACAGGTTAATCAGCCCCAGCATTTT
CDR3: CASSRQVNQPQHF

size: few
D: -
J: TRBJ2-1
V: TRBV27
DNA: TGTGCCAGCAGTTTAATCCCTTCTGAGCAGTTCTTC
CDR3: CASSLIPSEQFF

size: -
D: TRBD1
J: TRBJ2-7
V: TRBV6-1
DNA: TGTGCCAGCAGTGAAGTTGGGGACAGCTCCTACGAGCAGTACTTC
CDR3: CASSEVGDSSYEQYF

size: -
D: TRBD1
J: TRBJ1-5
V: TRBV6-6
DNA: TGTGCCAGCACCCCGAGGAGGGCCAGGGGGTGGCAGCCCCAGCATTTT
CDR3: CASTPRRARGWQPQHF

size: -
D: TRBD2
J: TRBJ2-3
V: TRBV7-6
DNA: TGTGCCAGCAGCCCCAGGACTAGCGGGGGGGGTACAGATACGCAGTATTTT
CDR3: CASSPRTSGGGTDTQYF

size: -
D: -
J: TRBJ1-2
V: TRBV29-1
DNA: TGCAGCGTCCGGGACTCTCAACTCGGAGGCTACACCTTC
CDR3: CSVRDSQLGGYTF

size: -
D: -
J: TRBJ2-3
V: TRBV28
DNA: TGTGCCAGCAGTTTTGGGCTGGGGCAGGACTATTTCACAGATACGCAGTATTTT
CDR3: CASSFGLGQDYFTDTQYF